This TCR beta chain was retrieved from a study of blood T cell repertoires in COVID-19. As handled by the study authors: By means of reference gene primer amplification, nucleated cell counts were estimated. Generated by immunoSEQ multiplex PCR, the TCRdb table keeps only in-frame clones and is missing some. Clone size and the V and J calls come from that table; the DNA yielded D and trimming. The sample contains about 82,000 clones, 82% of which appear only once. V dropped 6 bases and J dropped 9 bases, with 9 bases sitting between them. The CDR3 has 11 residues. Germline assignment: CDR1 SNHLY and CDR2 FYNNEI.

The TCR was taken from a man aged 45-65 years with active or convalescent COVID-19. J is TRBJ2-1 and V is TRBV2; possibly TRBD2 for D (6 bases). Sequencing was carried out using peripheral blood. CDR3 nucleotides: TGTGCCAGCAGGTCGGAGGGTGAGCAGTTCTTC. This codes for CASRSEGEQFF.